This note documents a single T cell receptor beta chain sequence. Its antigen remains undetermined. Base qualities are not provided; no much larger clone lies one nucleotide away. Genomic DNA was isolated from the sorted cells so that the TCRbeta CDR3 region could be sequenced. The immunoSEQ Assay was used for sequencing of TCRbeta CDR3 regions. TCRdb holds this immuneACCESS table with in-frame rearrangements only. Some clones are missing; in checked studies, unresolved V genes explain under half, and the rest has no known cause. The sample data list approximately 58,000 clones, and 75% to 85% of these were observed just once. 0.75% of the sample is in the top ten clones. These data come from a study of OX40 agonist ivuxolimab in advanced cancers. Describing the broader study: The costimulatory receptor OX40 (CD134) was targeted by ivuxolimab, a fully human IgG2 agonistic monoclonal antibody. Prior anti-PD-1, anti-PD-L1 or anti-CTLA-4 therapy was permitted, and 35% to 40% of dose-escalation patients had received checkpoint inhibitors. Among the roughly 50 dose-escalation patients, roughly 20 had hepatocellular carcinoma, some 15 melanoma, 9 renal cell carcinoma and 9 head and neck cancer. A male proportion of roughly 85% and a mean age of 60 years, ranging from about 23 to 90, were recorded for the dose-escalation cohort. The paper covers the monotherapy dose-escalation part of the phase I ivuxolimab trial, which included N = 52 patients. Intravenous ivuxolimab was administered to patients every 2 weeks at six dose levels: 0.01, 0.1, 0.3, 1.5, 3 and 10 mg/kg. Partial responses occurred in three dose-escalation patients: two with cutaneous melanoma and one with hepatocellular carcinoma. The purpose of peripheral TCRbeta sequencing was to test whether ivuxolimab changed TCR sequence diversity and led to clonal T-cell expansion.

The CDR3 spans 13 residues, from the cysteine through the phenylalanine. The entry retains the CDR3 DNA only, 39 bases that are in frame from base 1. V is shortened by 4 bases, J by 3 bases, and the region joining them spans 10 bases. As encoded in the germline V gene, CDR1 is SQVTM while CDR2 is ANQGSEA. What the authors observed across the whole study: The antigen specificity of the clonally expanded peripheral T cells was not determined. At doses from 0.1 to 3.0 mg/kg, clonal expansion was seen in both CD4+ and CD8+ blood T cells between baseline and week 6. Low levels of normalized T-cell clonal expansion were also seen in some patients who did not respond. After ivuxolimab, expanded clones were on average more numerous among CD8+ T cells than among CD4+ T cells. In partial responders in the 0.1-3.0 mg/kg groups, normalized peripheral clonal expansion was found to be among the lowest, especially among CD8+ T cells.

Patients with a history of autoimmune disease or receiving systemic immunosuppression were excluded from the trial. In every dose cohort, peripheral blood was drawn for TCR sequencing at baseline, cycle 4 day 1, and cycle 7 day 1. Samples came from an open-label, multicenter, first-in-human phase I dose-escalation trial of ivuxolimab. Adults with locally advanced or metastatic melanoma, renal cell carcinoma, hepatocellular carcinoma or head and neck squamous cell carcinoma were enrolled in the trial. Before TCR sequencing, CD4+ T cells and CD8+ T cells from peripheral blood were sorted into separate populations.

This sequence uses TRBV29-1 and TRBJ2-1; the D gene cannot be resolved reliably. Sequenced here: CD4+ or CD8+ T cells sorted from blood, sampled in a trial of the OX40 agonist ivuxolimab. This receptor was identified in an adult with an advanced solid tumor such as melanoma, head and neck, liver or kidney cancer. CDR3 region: CSVASSSYNEQFF. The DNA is TGCAGCGTTGCCAGCTCGAGCTACAATGAGCAGTTCTTC.